The 3 T cell receptor beta chains presented below share a single source sample, sequenced in a study of post-analysis software for immune sequencing data. No cognate antigen is known for these TCRs. Study observations and caveats: Patients carried several TRBV segments more frequently than controls did, and TRBV5-6, TRBV5-1 and TRBV20-1 were among them.

Prepared libraries of TCR beta cDNA carried unique molecular identifiers. One entry per CDR3 protein, called by TCRdb with MiXCR from the PCR reads. The sample carries about 430,000 distinct CDR3 sequences, more than 30% recorded once. The sample comprised blood. The source is a girl aged 2-10 years with multiple sclerosis.

This clonotype was seen only a few times. The DNA for the CDR3 is TGCGCCAGCAGCCAAGCGGGGTCCCAGGACAGGGAGAACTACGAGCAGTACTTC. It encodes CASSQAGSQDRENYEQYF. The gene calls are TRBV4-3 and TRBJ2-7; 8 bases line up with TRBD1. Germline lookup yields CDR1 LGHNA and CDR2 YSLEER. J was trimmed by 3 bases and V by 1 base; bases with no gene match: 14. This CDR3 contains 18 residues.

This clonotype appeared a few times. V and J are TRBV12-3 or TRBV12-4 and TRBJ2-1; perhaps TRBD2 as D (6 bases). The CDR3 contains 15 residues. The V end lost 7 bases, the J end lost 8 bases, and 21 bases lay between the germline ends. For the CDR3, the DNA is TGTGCCAGCACTTGGGCGGGATTGGGCTATGATGAGCAGTTCTTC. Its translation is CASTWAGLGYDEQFF.

This clonotype has just a few counts. The chain joins TRBV27 to TRBJ2-7; 9 bases are shared with TRBD2. Germline V gene lookup returns CDR1 MNHEY and CDR2 SMNVEV (reference sequence). Trimming cost V 3 bases and J 4 bases; bases outside gene matches: 10. CDR3 length: 16 residues. CDR3 DNA: TGTGCCAGCAGTTTCGCCGCCCCAGCGGGGGGTTACGAGCAGTACTTC. This translates into CASSFAAPAGGYEQYF.